These T cell receptor beta chains were read from a single sample in a study of cytomegalovirus exposure and HLA in healthy donors. Data came from immunoSEQ multiplex PCR; TCRdb stores just in-frame clones and leaves some out. The top ten clones hold 4% to 5% of a sample with about 110,000 clones, more than 60% of them seen once. What was sequenced was PBMCs. These receptors all come from a woman aged 40-49 years in good health and CMV-seronegative. The CDR3 runs from the conserved cysteine through the conserved F or W. A D gene is named only where the DNA matches it firmly. Clone size is not always given. Where it is, it says once, few, many or a class for expanded clones.

D	size	V	J	CDR3	DNA
NA	NA	TRBV6-6	TRBJ1-1	CASSYSLTGVNTEAFF	TGTGCCAGCAGTTACTCTCTGACAGGAGTGAACACTGAAGCTTTCTTT
TRBD2	NA	TRBV9	TRBJ2-2	CASSPSGLAGGTMNTGELFF	TGTGCCAGCAGCCCCTCGGGACTAGCGGGAGGCACGATGAACACCGGGGAGCTGTTTTTT
NA	once	TRBV5-1	TRBJ1-1	CASSFWGRDTEAFF	TGCGCCAGCAGCTTTTGGGGGCGGGACACTGAAGCTTTCTTT
TRBD2	NA	TRBV11-2	TRBJ2-7	CASSVGLAGSEQYF	TGTGCCAGCAGCGTTGGACTAGCGGGTTCCGAGCAGTACTTC
NA	NA	TRBV29-1	TRBJ2-1	CSVVRGEGGNEQFF	TGCAGCGTTGTGAGGGGGGAGGGTGGGAATGAGCAGTTCTTC
NA	few	TRBV9	TRBJ2-7	CASSPSGRYYEQYF	TGTGCCAGCAGCCCTAGTGGGAGATACTACGAGCAGTACTTC
NA	NA	TRBV7-2	TRBJ2-7	CASSGWTAYEQYF	TGTGCCAGCAGCGGCTGGACAGCCTACGAGCAGTACTTC
NA	few	TRBV29-1	TRBJ1-1	CSVAPIQNTEAFF	TGCAGCGTTGCCCCTATCCAGAACACTGAAGCTTTCTTT
TRBD2	NA	TRBV28	TRBJ2-2	CASSKLAGASSFAGELFF	TGTGCCAGCAGTAAACTAGCGGGGGCCTCAAGTTTTGCCGGGGAGCTGTTTTTT
NA	NA	TRBV29-1	TRBJ2-3	CSVDRSYTDTQYF	TGCAGCGTTGACAGGTCGTACACAGATACGCAGTATTTT
TRBD2	few	TRBV7-2	TRBJ2-3	CASSSLADNTDTQYF	TGTGCCAGCAGCTCCCTAGCGGACAACACAGATACGCAGTATTTT
TRBD1	NA	TRBV2	TRBJ2-7	CASSQRQGETYEQYF	TGTGCCAGCAGTCAGAGACAGGGGGAGACCTACGAGCAGTACTTC
NA	NA	TRBV28	TRBJ1-4	CASSLPGGGLGGEKLFF	TGTGCCAGCAGTTTGCCCGGGGGGGGGCTCGGGGGTGAAAAACTGTTTTTT
NA	NA	TRBV28	TRBJ1-1	CASSHTTKTALGAFF	TGTGCCAGCAGTCACACCACAAAGACAGCCTTGGGAGCTTTCTTT
NA	NA	TRBV5-6	TRBJ1-6	CASSLGQGSVGSPLHF	TGTGCCAGCAGCTTGGGGCAGGGATCTGTCGGATCACCCCTCCACTTT
NA	NA	TRBV5-6	TRBJ1-3	CASSWGGENTIYF	TGTGCCAGCAGCTGGGGGGGAGAAAACACCATATATTTT
TRBD2	NA	TRBV7-3	TRBJ2-3	CASSLGGRAPDTQYF	TGTGCCAGCAGCTTAGGCGGGAGAGCACCAGATACGCAGTATTTT
NA	NA	TRBV2	TRBJ2-5	CASVGRRGETQYF	TGTGCCAGCGTCGGCAGAAGGGGGGAGACCCAGTACTTC
NA	NA	TRBV7-6	TRBJ1-1	CASSLDEVGGGGTEAFF	TGTGCCAGCAGCTTAGACGAGGTCGGGGGGGGAGGGACTGAAGCTTTCTTT
TRBD1	NA	TRBV5-1	TRBJ2-1	CASSRGQGAGNEQFF	TGCGCCAGCAGCAGGGGACAGGGGGCGGGTAATGAGCAGTTCTTC
TRBD2	NA	TRBV9	TRBJ2-2	CASSVVPSGPTGELFF	TGTGCCAGCAGCGTCGTCCCTAGCGGGCCCACCGGGGAGCTGTTTTTT
TRBD2	NA	TRBV4-3	TRBJ2-1	CASSYGLAGGQFF	TGCGCCAGCAGCTATGGACTAGCGGGAGGGCAGTTCTTC